Reported below is one T cell receptor (beta chain). The assay was immunoSEQ multiplex PCR, and TCRdb's table has in-frame clones only and misses some. Altogether 45,000 to 55,000 clones are present, roughly 93% being singletons, with the ten largest covering about 20%. With 5 bases clipped from V and 3 bases from J, the junction kept 5 bases outside the gene matches. The CDR3 runs 14 residues. CDR1 is SNHLY and CDR2 is FYNNEI in the germline V gene. These data are taken from a study of control samples from healthy donors and cancer patients. Material for sequencing was PBMCs. This receptor was taken from a woman between 45 and 60 years old with head and neck cancer. V usage is TRBV2 and J usage is TRBJ1-2, with TRBD1 matching over 8 bases. The chain's CDR3 is CASSSQGADYGYTF. As DNA, the CDR3 is TGTGCCAGCAGTTCTCAGGGGGCTGACTATGGCTACACCTTC.